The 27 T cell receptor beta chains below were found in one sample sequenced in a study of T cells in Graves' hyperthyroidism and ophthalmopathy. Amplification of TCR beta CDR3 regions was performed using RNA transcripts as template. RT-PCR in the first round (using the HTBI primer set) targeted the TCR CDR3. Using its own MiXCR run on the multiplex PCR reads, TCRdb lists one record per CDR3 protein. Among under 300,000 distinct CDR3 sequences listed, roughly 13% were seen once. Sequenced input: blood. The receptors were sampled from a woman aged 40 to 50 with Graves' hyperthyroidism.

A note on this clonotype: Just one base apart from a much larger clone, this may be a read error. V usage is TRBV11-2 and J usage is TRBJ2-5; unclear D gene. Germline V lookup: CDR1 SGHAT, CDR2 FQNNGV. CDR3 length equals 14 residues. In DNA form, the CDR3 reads TGTGCCCGCAGCTACACCGGGTCTAAAGAGACCCAGTACTTC. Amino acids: CARSYTGSKETQYF.

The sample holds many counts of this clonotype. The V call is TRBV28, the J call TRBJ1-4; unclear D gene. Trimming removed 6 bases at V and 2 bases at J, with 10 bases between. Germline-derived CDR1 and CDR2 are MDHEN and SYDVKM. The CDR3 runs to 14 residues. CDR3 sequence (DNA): TGTGCCAGCAGCAAAAGGCCGACTAATGAAAAACTGTTTTTT. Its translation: CASSKRPTNEKLFF.

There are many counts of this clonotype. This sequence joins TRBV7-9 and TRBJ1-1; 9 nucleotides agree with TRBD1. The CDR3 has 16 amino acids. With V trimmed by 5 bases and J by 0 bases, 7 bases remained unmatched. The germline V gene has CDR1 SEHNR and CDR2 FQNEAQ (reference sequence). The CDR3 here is CASSPLGQGMNTEAFF. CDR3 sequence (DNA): TGTGCCAGCAGCCCCCTGGGACAGGGAATGAACACTGAAGCTTTCTTT.

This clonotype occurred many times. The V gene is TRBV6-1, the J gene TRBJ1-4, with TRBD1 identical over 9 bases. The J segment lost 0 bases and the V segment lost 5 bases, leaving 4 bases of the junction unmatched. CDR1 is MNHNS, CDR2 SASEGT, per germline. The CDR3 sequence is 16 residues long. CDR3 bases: TGTGCCAGCAGTCAGGACAGGGGTGCAACTAATGAAAAACTGTTTTTT. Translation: CASSQDRGATNEKLFF.

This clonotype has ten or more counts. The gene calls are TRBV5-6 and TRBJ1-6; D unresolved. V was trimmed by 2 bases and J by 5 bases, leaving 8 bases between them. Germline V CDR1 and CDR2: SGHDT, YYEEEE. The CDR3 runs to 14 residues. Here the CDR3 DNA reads TGTGCCAGCAGCTTCCGGGGTAATAATTCACCCCTCCACTTT. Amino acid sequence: CASSFRGNNSPLHF.

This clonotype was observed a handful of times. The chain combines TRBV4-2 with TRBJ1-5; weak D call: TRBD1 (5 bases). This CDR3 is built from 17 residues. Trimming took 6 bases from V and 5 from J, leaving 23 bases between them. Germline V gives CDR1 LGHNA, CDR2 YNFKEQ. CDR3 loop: CASRPGGEGARHQPQHF. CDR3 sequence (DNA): TGTGCCAGCAGACCGGGAGGGGAAGGGGCCAGACATCAGCCCCAGCATTTT.

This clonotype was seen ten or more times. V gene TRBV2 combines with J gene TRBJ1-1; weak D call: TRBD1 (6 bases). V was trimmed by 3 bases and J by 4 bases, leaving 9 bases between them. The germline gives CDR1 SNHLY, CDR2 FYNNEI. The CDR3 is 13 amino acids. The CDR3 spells CASSEDSPTEAFF. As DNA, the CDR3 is TGTGCCAGCAGTGAGGACAGTCCCACTGAAGCTTTCTTT.

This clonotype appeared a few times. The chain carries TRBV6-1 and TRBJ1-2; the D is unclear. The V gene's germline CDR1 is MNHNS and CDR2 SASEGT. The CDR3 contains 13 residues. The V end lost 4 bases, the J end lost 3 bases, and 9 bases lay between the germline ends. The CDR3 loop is CASSAQAHYGYTF. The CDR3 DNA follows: TGTGCCAGCAGTGCCCAGGCCCACTATGGCTACACCTTC.

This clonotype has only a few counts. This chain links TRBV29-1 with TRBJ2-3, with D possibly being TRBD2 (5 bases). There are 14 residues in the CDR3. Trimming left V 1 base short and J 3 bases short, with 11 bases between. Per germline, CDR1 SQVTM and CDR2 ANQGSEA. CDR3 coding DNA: TGCAGCGTTGAAGGGCGGGTGGGGACAGATACGCAGTATTTT. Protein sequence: CSVEGRVGTDTQYF.

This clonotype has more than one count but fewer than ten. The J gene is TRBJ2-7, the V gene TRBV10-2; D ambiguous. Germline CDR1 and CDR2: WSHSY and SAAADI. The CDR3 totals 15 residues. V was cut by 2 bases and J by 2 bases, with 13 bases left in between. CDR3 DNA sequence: TGCGCCAGCAGTGAGGGGATGGGCCGTACCTACGAGCAGTACTTC. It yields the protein CASSEGMGRTYEQYF.

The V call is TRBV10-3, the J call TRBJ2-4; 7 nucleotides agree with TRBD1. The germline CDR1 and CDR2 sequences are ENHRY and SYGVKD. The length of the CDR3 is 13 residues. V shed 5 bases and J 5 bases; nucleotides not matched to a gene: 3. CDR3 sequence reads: CAISPGQENIQYF. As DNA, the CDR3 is TGTGCCATCAGTCCCGGACAGGAAAACATTCAGTACTTC.

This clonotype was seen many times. The CDR3, as DNA: TGTGCCAGCCGACCCTTTAAGAGTACGAACACCGGGGAGCTGTTTTTT. Translating gives CASRPFKSTNTGELFF. The chain recombines TRBV2 with TRBJ2-2; no firm D call. In germline, CDR1 is SNHLY, CDR2 FYNNEI. CDR3 length equals 16 residues. Trimming removed 8 bases from V and 0 bases from J, with 16 bases in between.

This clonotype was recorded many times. The CDR3 sequence is CASSGRASGRFSYNEQFF. The CDR3 region has the DNA TGTGCCAGCAGCGGACGCGCTAGCGGGAGGTTCTCCTACAATGAGCAGTTCTTC. The chain employs TRBV7-9 and TRBJ2-1; 11 bases align to TRBD2. Per the germline V gene, CDR1 is SEHNR and CDR2 is FQNEAQ (reference sequence). The CDR3 loop spans 18 amino acids. After removal of 5 bases from V and 0 bases from J, the junction contained 9 bases not matched to a gene.

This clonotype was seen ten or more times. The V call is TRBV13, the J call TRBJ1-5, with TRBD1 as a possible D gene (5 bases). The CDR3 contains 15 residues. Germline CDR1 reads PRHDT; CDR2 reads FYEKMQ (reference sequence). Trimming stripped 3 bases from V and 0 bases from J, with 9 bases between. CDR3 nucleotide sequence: TGTGCCAGCAGCTTTGGGGGGTTTAGCAATCAGCCCCAGCATTTT. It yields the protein CASSFGGFSNQPQHF.

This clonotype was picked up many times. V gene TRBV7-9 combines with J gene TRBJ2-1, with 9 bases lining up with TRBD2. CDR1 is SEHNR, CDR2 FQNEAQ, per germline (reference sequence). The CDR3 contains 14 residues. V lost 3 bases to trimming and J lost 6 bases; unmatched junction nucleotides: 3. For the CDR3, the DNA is TGTGCCAGCAGCTTTAGCGGGAGAGGCAATGAGCAGTTCTTC. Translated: CASSFSGRGNEQFF.

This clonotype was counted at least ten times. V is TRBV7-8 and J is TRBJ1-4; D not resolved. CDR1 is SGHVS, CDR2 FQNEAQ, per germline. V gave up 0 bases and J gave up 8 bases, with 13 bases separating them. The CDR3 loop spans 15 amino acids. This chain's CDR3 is CASSLAPGLGEKLFF. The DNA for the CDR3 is TGTGCCAGCAGCTTAGCGCCTGGGCTTGGGGAAAAACTGTTTTTT.

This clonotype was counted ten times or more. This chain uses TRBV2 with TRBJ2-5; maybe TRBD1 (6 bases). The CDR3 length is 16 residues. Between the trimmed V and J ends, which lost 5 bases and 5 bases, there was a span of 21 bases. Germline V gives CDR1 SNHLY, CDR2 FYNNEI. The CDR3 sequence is CASSRAVGHGSETQYF. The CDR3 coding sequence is TGTGCCAGCAGTCGTGCCGTGGGACACGGGTCGGAGACCCAGTACTTC.

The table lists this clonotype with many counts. The CDR3 nucleotides are TGCAGTGCTAGAGAGACGAGGGGATACACTGAAGCTTTCTTT. Residues: CSARETRGYTEAFF. The rearrangement joins TRBV20-1 to TRBJ1-1, with TRBD1 as a possible D gene (5 bases). The CDR3 spans 14 residues. V gave up 0 bases and J gave up 3 bases, with 11 bases separating them. Germline V gene sequence: CDR1 DFQATT, CDR2 SNEGSKA (reference sequence).

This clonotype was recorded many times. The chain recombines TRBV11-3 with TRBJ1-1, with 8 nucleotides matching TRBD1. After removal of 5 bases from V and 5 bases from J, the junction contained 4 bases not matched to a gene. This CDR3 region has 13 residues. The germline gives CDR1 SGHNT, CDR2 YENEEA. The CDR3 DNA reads TGTGCCAGCAGCCCCGACAGGGGAACTGAAGCTTTCTTT. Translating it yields CASSPDRGTEAFF.

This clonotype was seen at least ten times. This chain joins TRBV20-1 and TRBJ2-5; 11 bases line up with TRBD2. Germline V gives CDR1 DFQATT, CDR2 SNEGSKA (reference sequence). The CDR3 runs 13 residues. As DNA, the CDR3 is TGCAGCCAACTAGCGGGAGCCGTCGAGACCCAGTACTTC. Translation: CSQLAGAVETQYF.

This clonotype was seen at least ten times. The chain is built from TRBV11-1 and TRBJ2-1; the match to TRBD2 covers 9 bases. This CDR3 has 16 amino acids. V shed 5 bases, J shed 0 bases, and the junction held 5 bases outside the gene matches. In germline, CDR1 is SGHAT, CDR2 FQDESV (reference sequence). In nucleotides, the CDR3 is TGTGCCAGCAGCCCTAGACTAGCGGCCTCCTACAATGAGCAGTTCTTC. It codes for CASSPRLAASYNEQFF.

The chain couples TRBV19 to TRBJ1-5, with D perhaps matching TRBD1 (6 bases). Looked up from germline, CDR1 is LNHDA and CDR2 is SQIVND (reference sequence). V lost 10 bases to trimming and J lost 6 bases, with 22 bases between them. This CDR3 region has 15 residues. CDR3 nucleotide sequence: TGTGCCACGTCACCTGGGTCAGGGGTCTCTCAGCCCCAGCATTTT. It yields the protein CATSPGSGVSQPQHF. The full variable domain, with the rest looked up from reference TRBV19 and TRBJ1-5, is DGGITQSPKYLFRKEGQNVTLSCEQNLNHDAMYWYRQDPGQGLRLIYYSQIVNDFQKGDIAEGYSVSREKKESFPLTVTSAQKNPTAFYLCATSPGSGVSQPQHFGDGTRLSIL.

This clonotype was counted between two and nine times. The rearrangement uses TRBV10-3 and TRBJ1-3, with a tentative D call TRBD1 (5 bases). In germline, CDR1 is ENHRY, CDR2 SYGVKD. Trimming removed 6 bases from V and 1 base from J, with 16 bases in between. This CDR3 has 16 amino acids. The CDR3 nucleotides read TGTGCCATCAGCCGTGAACAGGTTTTGTCTGGAAACACCATATATTTT. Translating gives CAISREQVLSGNTIYF.

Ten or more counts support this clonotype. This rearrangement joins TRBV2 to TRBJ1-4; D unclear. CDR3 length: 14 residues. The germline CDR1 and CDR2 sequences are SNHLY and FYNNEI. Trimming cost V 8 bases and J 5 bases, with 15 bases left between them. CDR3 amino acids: CASLAGRGNEKLFF. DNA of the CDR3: TGTGCCAGCCTAGCGGGAAGAGGGAATGAAAAACTGTTTTTT.

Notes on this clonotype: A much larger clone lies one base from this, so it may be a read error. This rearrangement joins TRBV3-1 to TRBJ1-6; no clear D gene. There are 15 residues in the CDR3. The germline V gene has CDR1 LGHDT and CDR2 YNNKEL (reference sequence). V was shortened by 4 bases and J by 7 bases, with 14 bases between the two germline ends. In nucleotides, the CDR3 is TGTGCCAGCAGCCCCCCGACGGTGGACAATTCACCCCTCCACTTT. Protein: CASSPPTVDNSPLHF.

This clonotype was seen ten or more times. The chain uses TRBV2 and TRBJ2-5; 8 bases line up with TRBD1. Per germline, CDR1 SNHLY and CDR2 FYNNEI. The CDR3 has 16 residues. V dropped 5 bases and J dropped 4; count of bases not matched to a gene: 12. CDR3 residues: CASSSSNRQGPETQYF. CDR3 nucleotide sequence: TGTGCCAGCAGTTCTTCCAATCGACAGGGGCCAGAGACCCAGTACTTC.

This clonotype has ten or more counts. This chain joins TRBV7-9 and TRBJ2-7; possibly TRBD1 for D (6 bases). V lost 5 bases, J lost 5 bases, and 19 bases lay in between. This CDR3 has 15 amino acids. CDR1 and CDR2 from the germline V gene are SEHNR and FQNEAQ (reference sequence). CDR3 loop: CASSPQLTGKNEQYF. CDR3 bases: TGTGCCAGCAGCCCCCAGTTGACAGGAAAAAACGAGCAGTACTTC.